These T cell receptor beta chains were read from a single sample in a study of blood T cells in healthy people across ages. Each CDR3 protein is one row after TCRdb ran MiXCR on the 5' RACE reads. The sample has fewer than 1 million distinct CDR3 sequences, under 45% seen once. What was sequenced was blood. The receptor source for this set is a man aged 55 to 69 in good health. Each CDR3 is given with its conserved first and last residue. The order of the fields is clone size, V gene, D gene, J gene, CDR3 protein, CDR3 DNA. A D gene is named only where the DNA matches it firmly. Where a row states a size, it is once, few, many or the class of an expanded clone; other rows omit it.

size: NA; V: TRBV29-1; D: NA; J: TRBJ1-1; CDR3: CSVEDSPNTEAFF; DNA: TGCAGCGTTGAAGACAGTCCGAACACTGAAGCTTTCTTT
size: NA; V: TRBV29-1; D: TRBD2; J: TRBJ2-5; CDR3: CSVAASGGAGQQYF; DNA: TGCAGCGTAGCCGCTAGCGGGGGGGCGGGTCAGCAGTACTTC
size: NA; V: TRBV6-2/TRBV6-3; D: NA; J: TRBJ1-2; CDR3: CASSEPPYGYTF; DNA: TGTGCCAGCAGCGAACCCCCCTATGGCTACACCTTC
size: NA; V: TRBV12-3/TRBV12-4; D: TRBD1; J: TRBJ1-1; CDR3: CASRSGTGVPEAFF; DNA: TGTGCCAGCAGAAGTGGGACAGGGGTTCCTGAAGCTTTCTTT
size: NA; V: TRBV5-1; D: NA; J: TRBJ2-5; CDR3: CASSFVQPQETQYF; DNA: TGCGCCAGCAGCTTTGTACAGCCCCAAGAGACCCAGTACTTT
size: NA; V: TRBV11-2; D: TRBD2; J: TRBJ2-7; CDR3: CASSLDLSSGGSYEQYF; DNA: TGTGCCAGCAGCTTAGATCTCTCTAGCGGGGGATCCTACGAGCAGTACTTC
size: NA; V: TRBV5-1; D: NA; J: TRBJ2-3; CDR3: CASSTTGRADTQYF; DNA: TGCGCCAGCAGCACTACAGGGCGGGCAGATACGCAGTATTTT
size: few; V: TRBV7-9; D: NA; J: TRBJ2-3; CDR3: CASRGDGSFTDTQYF; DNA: TGTGCCAGCAGGGGAGACGGGTCCTTCACAGATACGCAGTATTTT
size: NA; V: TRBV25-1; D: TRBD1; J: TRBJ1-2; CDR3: CASSGPTGRYGYTF; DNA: TGTGCCAGCAGTGGACCGACAGGGCGGTATGGCTACACCTTC
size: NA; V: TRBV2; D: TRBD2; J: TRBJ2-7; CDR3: CASSVGREGHEQYF; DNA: TGTGCCAGCAGTGTCGGCAGGGAGGGCCACGAGCAGTACTTC
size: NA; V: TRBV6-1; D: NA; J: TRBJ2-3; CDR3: CASSEDSGFTWGDTQYF; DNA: TGTGCCAGCAGTGAAGACTCGGGTTTTACCTGGGGGGATACGCAGTATTTT
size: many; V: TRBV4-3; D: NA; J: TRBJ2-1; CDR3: CASSQDAIRSPYNEQFF; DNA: TGCGCCAGCAGCCAAGATGCCATCCGGTCACCCTACAATGAGCAGTTCTTC
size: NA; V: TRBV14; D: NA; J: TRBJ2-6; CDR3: CASSRGQTRLGANVLTF; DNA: TGTGCCAGCAGCCGCGGACAGACCAGGTTGGGGGCCAACGTCCTGACTTTC
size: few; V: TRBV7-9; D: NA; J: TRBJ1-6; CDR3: CASSFGSEYSPLHF; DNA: TGTGCCAGCAGCTTTGGGTCCGAGTATTCACCCCTCCACTTT
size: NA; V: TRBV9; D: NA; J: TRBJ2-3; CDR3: CASSPPEPRTDTQYF; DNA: TGTGCCAGCAGCCCCCCCGAGCCTCGGACAGATACGCAGTATTTT
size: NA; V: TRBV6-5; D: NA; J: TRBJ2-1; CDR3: CASRRRGALDEQFF; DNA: TGTGCCAGCCGCCGCCGGGGGGCCTTGGATGAGCAGTTCTTC
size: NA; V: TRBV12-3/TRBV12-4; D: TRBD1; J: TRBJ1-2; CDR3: CASSWGQGAGGYTF; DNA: TGTGCCAGCAGTTGGGGACAGGGGGCAGGTGGCTACACCTTC
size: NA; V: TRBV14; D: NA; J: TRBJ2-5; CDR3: CASSHRQRRVQETQYF; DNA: TGTGCCAGCAGCCACCGGCAGCGGCGAGTCCAAGAGACCCAGTACTTC
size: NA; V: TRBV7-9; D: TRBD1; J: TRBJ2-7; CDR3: CASSPRQGRVYEQYF; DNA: TGTGCCAGCAGCCCCCGACAGGGACGGGTCTACGAGCAGTACTTC
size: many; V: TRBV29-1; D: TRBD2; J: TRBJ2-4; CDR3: CSVEGGSGKNIQYF; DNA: TGCAGCGTTGAGGGAGGGTCCGGCAAAAACATTCAGTACTTC
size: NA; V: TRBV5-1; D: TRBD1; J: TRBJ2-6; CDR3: CASSEGQGAGGANVLTF; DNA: TGCGCCAGCAGCGAAGGACAGGGGGCGGGCGGGGCCAACGTCCTGACTTTC
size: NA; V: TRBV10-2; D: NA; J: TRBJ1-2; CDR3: CASGSRGYGYTF; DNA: TGCGCCAGCGGTAGCAGGGGCTATGGCTACACCTTC
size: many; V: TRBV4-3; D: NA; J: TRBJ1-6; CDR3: CASSQDYPIGSPLHF; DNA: TGCGCCAGCAGCCAAGATTACCCCATAGGTTCACCCCTCCACTTT
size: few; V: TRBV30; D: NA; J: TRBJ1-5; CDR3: CAWRHPRGGGQPQHF; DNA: TGTGCCTGGAGGCACCCGCGGGGGGGCGGTCAGCCCCAGCATTTT
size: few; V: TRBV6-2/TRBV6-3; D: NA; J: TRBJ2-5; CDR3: CASKPRAYQETQYF; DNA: TGTGCCAGCAAGCCCAGGGCCTATCAAGAGACCCAGTACTTC
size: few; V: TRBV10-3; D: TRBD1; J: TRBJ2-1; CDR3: CAISATGNYNEQFF; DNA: TGTGCCATCAGTGCGACAGGGAATTACAATGAGCAGTTCTTC
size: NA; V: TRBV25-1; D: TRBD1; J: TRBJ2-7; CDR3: CASRGPGTGTYEQYF; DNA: TGTGCCAGCCGTGGACCCGGGACAGGGACCTACGAGCAGTACTTC
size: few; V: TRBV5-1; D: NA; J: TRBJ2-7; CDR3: CASSLGGQARYEQYF; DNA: TGCGCCAGCAGCTTGGGCGGCCAAGCCCGCTACGAGCAGTACTTC
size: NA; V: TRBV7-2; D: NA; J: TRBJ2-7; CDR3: CASSQYLGAGYEQYF; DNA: TGTGCCAGCAGTCAATATCTAGGGGCGGGATACGAGCAGTACTTC
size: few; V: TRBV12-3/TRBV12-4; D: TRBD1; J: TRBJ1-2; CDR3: CASSYGTGLRYTF; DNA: TGTGCCAGCAGCTACGGGACAGGGCTTCGCTACACCTTC
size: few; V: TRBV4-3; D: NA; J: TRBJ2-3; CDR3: CASSQNVGRNTDTQYF; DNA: TGCGCCAGCAGCCAAAATGTAGGGCGGAACACAGATACGCAGTATTTT
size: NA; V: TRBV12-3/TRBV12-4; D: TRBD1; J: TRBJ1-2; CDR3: CASSADRTYGYTF; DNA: TGTGCCAGCAGCGCGGACAGGACCTATGGCTACACCTTC
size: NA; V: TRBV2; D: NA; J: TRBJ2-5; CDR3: CASSEKGSAQETQYF; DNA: TGTGCCAGCAGTGAGAAGGGGAGCGCACAAGAGACCCAGTACTTC
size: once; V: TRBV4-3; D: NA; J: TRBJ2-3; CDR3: CASSQDRRDAFSTDTQYF; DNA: TGCGCCAGCAGCCAAGATCGAAGAGACGCCTTTAGCACAGATACGCAGTATTTT
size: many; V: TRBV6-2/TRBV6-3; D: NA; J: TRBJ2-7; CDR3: CASSPGVYEQYF; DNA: TGTGCCAGCAGCCCGGGGGTCTACGAGCAGTACTTC
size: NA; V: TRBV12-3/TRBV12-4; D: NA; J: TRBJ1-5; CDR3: CASSSTGEQPQHF; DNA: TGTGCCAGCAGTTCAACCGGGGAACAGCCCCAGCATTTT
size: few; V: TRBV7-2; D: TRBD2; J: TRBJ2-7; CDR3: CASSPYRLAGGAYEQYF; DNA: TGTGCCAGCAGCCCATACCGGCTAGCGGGGGGAGCCTACGAGCAGTACTTC
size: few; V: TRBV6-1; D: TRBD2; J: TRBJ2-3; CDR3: CASSETVLAGPTDTQYF; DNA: TGTGCCAGCAGTGAAACGGTACTAGCGGGGCCCACAGATACGCAGTATTTT
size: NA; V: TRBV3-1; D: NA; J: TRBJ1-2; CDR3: CASSHPGDNYGYTF; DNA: TGTGCCAGCAGCCATCCGGGGGATAACTATGGCTACACCTTC
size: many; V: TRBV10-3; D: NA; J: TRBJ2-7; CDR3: CAISPTGTSYEQYF; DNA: TGTGCCATCAGTCCAACCGGGACCTCCTACGAGCAGTACTTC
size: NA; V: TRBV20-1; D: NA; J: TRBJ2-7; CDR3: CSGGTHSTYEQYF; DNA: TGCAGTGGTGGGACACATTCAACCTACGAGCAGTACTTC
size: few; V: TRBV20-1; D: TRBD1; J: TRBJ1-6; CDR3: CSARVGQGNSPLHF; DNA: TGCAGTGCTAGAGTAGGACAGGGAAATTCACCCCTCCACTTT
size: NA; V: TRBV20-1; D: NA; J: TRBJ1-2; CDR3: CSGRSLYGYTF; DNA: TGCAGTGGACGCAGTCTTTACGGCTACACCTTC